The clone carrying this T cell receptor beta chain was found a few times. These data originate in a study of CD8 T cells in ankylosing spondylitis. TCRdb re-called the 5' RACE reads with MiXCR, one entry per CDR3 protein. The sample lists approximately 290,000 distinct CDR3 sequences, around 20% occurring once. Germline V gene sequence: CDR1 MNHNS, CDR2 SASEGT. CDR3 size: 17 residues. Germline trimming cut 6 bases from V and 3 bases from J; bases unmatched to any gene: 15. The sample taken for sequencing was blood, either unsorted or a sorted T cell fraction (not recorded which). This chain links TRBV6-1 with TRBJ2-7; 9 bases align to TRBD2. The clonotype originates from a female donor with ankylosing spondylitis or in good health (not recorded which). For the CDR3, the DNA is TGTGCCAGCAGATCCGGAGGCGGGAGGGAAGGTTTCTACGAGCAGTACTTC. Encoded protein: CASRSGGGREGFYEQYF.